A single sample is the source of the 7 T cell receptor beta chains below, sequenced in a study of Ad26.COV2.S vaccination and SARS-CoV-2 variants. The treatment denotes: around 19 received Ad26.COV2.S at low or high dose, single or two shots; roughly 5 received placebo; per-sample allocation not given. Sampling was done on day 63 after the first vaccine or placebo injection. Data came from immunoSEQ multiplex PCR; TCRdb stores just in-frame clones and leaves some out. The sample shows approximately 480,000 clones, around 90% of them seen only once. The sample was peripheral blood, taken in a trial of Ad26.COV2.S vaccine versus placebo. The receptor source for this set is a person aged 18-60 years who received the Ad26.COV2.S COVID-19 vaccine or a placebo.

The V call is TRBV9, the J call TRBJ2-7, with 10 nucleotides matching TRBD2. V was pared by 0 bases and J by 2 bases, with 2 bases of the junction left unmatched. Looked up from germline, CDR1 is SGDLS and CDR2 is YYNGEE. The CDR3 has 15 residues. DNA for the CDR3: TGTGCCAGCAGCGTAGATAGCGGGGGGACCTACGAGCAGTACTTC. Residues: CASSVDSGGTYEQYF.

The CDR3 DNA reads TGTGCCAGCAGCTCGAAGGTGGGAGGACTTAACACCGGGGAGCTGTTTTTT. Protein sequence: CASSSKVGGLNTGELFF. This chain uses TRBV7-3 with TRBJ2-2, with D perhaps matching TRBD2 (6 bases). CDR3 length equals 17 residues. Germline V lookup: CDR1 SGHTA, CDR2 FQGTGA. V was clipped by 4 bases and J by 2 bases, with 17 bases between them.

The chain joins TRBV7-6 to TRBJ1-5; the D gene is possibly TRBD1 (5 bases). Trimming pared 0 bases from V and 2 bases from J, leaving 8 bases between. Per germline, CDR1 SGHVS and CDR2 FNYEAQ. The CDR3 has 15 residues. The CDR3 DNA sequence: TGTGCCAGCAGCTTAGCAGGGGTGGGCAATCAGCCCCAGCATTTT. Translated, it gives CASSLAGVGNQPQHF.

This clone came up once. The chain links TRBV27 to TRBJ1-2, with a possible D match to TRBD1 (5 bases). This CDR3 is 18 amino acids long. Deletions cut 8 bases from V and 4 bases from J, with 29 bases between. The germline CDR1 and CDR2 sequences are MNHEY and SMNVEV (reference sequence). The CDR3: CASSPLGVTGGNLYGYTF. CDR3 DNA sequence: TGTGCCAGCTCCCCGCTCGGGGTGACTGGGGGGAACCTCTATGGCTACACCTTC.

This chain connects TRBV19 to TRBJ2-7; D is possibly TRBD1 (5 bases). The CDR3 extends over 12 amino acids. Deletions cut 5 bases from V and 7 bases from J, with 12 bases between. Looked up from germline, CDR1 is LNHDA and CDR2 is SQIVND (reference sequence). The CDR3 DNA reads TGTGCCAGTAGTGACAGATGGAGTGAGCAGTACTTC. It is translated as CASSDRWSEQYF. Complete variable domain (other parts from reference TRBV19 and TRBJ2-7): DGGITQSPKYLFRKEGQNVTLSCEQNLNHDAMYWYRQDPGQGLRLIYYSQIVNDFQKGDIAEGYSVSREKKESFPLTVTSAQKNPTAFYLCASSDRWSEQYFGPGTRLTVT.

The genes are TRBV9 and TRBJ1-1; TRBD1 is a possible D gene (5 bases). Looked up from germline, CDR1 is SGDLS and CDR2 is YYNGEE. V lost 5 bases and J lost 1, with 9 bases in between. The CDR3 loop spans 13 amino acids. The CDR3 bases are TGTGCCAGCAGGAAGACAGAGAACACTGAAGCTTTCTTT. It translates to CASRKTENTEAFF. The complete variable domain, with remaining parts taken from reference TRBV9 and TRBJ1-1, reads DSGVTQTPKHLITATGQRVTLRCSPRSGDLSVYWYQQSLDQGLQFLIQYYNGEERAKGNILERFSAQQFPDLHSELNLSSLELGDSALYFCASRKTENTEAFFGQGTRLTVV.

The chain recombines TRBV6-6 with TRBJ1-6, with D possibly being TRBD1 (6 bases). CDR3 length: 13 residues. With 6 bases removed from V and 4 bases from J, the gap between germline ends came to 7 bases. The germline V gene encodes CDR1 MNHNY and CDR2 SVGAGI (reference sequence). CDR3 nucleotides: TGTGCCAGCAGCCAGGGGTATAATTCACCCCTCCACTTT. Encoded protein: CASSQGYNSPLHF.